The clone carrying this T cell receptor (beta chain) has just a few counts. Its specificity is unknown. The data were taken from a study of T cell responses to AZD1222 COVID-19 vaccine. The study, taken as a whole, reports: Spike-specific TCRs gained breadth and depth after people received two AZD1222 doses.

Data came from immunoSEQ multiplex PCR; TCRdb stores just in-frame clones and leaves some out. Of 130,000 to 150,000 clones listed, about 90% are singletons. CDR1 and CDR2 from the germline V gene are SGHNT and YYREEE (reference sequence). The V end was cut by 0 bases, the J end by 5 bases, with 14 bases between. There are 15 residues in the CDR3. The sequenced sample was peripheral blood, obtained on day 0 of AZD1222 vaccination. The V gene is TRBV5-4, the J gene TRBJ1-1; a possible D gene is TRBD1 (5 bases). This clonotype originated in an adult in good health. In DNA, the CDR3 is TGTGCCAGCAGCTTGGGTGGGACCCTAGAGACTGAAGCTTTCTTT. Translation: CASSLGGTLETEAFF.